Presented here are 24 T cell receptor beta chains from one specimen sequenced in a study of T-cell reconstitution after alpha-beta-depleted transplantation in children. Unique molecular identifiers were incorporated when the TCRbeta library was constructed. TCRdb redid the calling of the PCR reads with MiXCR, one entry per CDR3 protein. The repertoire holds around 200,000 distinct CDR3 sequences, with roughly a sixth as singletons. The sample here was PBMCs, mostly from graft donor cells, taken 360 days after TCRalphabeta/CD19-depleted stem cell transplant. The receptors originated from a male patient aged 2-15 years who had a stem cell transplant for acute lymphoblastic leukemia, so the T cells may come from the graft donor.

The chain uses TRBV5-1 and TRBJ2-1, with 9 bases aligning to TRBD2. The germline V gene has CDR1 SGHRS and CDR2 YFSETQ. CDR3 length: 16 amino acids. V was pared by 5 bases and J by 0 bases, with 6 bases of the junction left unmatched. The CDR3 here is CASRSGGGGSYNEQFF. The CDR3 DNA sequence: TGCGCCAGCAGATCAGGCGGGGGGGGCTCCTACAATGAGCAGTTCTTC. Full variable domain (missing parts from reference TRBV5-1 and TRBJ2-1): KAGVTQTPRYLIKTRGQQVTLSCSPISGHRSVSWYQQTPGQGLQFLFEYFSETQRNKGNFPGRFSGRQFSNSRSEMNVSTLELGDSALYLCASRSGGGGSYNEQFFGPGTRLTVL.

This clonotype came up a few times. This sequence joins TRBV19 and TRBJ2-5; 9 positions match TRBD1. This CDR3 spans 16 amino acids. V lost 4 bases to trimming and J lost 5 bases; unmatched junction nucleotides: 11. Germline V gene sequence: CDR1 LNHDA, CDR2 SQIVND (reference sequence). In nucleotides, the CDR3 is TGTGCCAGTAGTAATACCGGGACAGGGTTGTCTGAGACCCAGTACTTC. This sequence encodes CASSNTGTGLSETQYF. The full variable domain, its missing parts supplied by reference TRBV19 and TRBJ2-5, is DGGITQSPKYLFRKEGQNVTLSCEQNLNHDAMYWYRQDPGQGLRLIYYSQIVNDFQKGDIAEGYSVSREKKESFPLTVTSAQKNPTAFYLCASSNTGTGLSETQYFGPGTRLLVL.

CDR3 coding DNA: TGTGCCAGCAGCTTATCCAACTTAAACTCTGGAAACACCATATATTTT. Protein: CASSLSNLNSGNTIYF. This rearrangement joins TRBV7-6 to TRBJ1-3, with D unresolved. CDR1 and CDR2 (germline): SGHVS, FNYEAQ. Trimming stripped 2 bases from V and 0 bases from J, with 11 bases between. The CDR3 is 16 residues long.

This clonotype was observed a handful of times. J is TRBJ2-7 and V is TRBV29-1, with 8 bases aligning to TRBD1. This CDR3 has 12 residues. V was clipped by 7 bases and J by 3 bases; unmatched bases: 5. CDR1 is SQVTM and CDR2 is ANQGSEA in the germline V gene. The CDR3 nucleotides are TGCAGCGCTGGGACAGGTGTCTACGAGCAGTACTTC. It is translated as CSAGTGVYEQYF.

CDR3 sequence reads: CATSESKAPYNEQFF. The DNA for the CDR3 is TGTGCCACCAGTGAATCGAAAGCCCCCTACAATGAGCAGTTCTTC. The V call is TRBV24-1, the J call TRBJ2-1; D is undetermined. This CDR3 is built from 15 residues. Germline V lookup: CDR1 KGHDR, CDR2 SFDVKD. Trimming pared 4 bases from V and 2 bases from J, leaving 11 bases between.

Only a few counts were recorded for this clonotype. CDR3 nucleotides: TGTGCCAGCAGCGCCTACACAGGGACAGATGAGCAGTTCTTC. This sequence encodes CASSAYTGTDEQFF. The chain is built from TRBV11-3 and TRBJ2-1; 7 positions agree with TRBD1. Germline CDR1 SGHNT, CDR2 YENEEA. There are 14 residues in the CDR3. The V gene end was trimmed by 5 bases and the J gene end by 8 bases; junction bases not matched to a gene: 9.

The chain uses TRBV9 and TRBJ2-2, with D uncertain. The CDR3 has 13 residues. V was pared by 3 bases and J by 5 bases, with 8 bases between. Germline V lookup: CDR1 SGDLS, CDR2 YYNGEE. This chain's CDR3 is CASSAVRTGELFF. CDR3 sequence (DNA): TGTGCCAGCAGCGCCGTGAGAACCGGGGAGCTGTTTTTT.

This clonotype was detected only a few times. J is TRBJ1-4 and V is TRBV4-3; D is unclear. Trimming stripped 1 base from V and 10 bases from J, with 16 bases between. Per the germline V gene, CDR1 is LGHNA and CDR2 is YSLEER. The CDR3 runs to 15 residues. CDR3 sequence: CASSQVTSFSGKLFF. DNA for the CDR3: TGCGCCAGCAGCCAAGTTACCTCATTTTCGGGAAAACTGTTTTTT.

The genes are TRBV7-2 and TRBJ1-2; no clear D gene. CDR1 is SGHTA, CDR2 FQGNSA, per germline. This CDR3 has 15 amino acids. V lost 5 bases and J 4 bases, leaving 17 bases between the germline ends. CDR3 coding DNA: TGTGCCAGCAGCCCTGGAGGAGGGTCGGTCTATGGCTACACCTTC. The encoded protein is CASSPGGGSVYGYTF.

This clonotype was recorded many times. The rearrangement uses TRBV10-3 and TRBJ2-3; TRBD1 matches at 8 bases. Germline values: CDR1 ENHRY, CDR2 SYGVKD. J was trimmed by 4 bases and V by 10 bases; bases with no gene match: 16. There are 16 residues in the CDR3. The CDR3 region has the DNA TGTGCCACCGACGCCGCGCTCGGACAGGGTTCAGATACGCAGTATTTT. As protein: CATDAALGQGSDTQYF.

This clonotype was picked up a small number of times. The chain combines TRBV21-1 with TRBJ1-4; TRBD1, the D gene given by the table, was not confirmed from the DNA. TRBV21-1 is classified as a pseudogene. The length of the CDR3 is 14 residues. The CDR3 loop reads CASSLNRVGEKLFF. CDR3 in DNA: TGTGCCAGCAGCCTTAACAGGGTAGGCGAAAAACTGTTTTTT.

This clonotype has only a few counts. The CDR3 spells CASSLSFGTGVYNEQFF. CDR3 DNA sequence: TGTGCCAGCAGTTTATCCTTCGGGACAGGGGTGTACAATGAGCAGTTCTTC. The chain joins TRBV28 to TRBJ2-1; 10 bases map to TRBD1. Germline V lookup: CDR1 MDHEN, CDR2 SYDVKM. This CDR3 contains 17 residues. V lost 1 base and J lost 4; bases outside the gene matches: 7.

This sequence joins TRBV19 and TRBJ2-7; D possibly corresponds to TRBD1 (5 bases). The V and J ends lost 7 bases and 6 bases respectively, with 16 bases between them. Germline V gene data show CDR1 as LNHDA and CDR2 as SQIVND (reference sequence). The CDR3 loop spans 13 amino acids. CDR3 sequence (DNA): TGTGCCAGTACGGGCCAGGGTCTCGGCGAGCAGTACTTC. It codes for CASTGQGLGEQYF. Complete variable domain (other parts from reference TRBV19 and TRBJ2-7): DGGITQSPKYLFRKEGQNVTLSCEQNLNHDAMYWYRQDPGQGLRLIYYSQIVNDFQKGDIAEGYSVSREKKESFPLTVTSAQKNPTAFYLCASTGQGLGEQYFGPGTRLTVT.

DNA of the CDR3: TGTGCCAGTAGCCCCCGAGGGGGAGGTTACAATGAGCAGTTCTTC. Translation: CASSPRGGGYNEQFF. This sequence joins TRBV19 and TRBJ2-1; D assignment may be TRBD1 or TRBD2 (6 bases each). Per the germline V gene, CDR1 is LNHDA and CDR2 is SQIVND (reference sequence). Deletions cut 6 bases from V and 4 bases from J, with 16 bases between. CDR3 length equals 15 residues. The variable domain in full, completed from reference TRBV19 and TRBJ2-1, reads DGGITQSPKYLFRKEGQNVTLSCEQNLNHDAMYWYRQDPGQGLRLIYYSQIVNDFQKGDIAEGYSVSREKKESFPLTVTSAQKNPTAFYLCASSPRGGGYNEQFFGPGTRLTVL.

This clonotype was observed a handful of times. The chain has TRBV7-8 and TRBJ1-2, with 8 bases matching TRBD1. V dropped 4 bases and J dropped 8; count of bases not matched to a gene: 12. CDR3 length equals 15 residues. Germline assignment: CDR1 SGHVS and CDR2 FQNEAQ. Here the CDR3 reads CASSSRTGKGEGYTF. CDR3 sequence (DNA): TGTGCCAGCAGCTCACGGACAGGGAAAGGGGAAGGCTACACCTTC.

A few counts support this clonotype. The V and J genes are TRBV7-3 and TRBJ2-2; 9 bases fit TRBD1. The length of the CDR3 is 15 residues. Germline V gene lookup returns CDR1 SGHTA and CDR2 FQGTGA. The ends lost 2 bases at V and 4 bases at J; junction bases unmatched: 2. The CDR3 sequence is CASSLGTGPTGELFF. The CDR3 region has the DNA TGTGCCAGCAGCTTAGGGACAGGGCCCACCGGGGAGCTGTTTTTT.

The CDR3 nucleotides are TGCGCCAGCAGCGCTCCGAACTACAATGAGCAGTTCTTC. It specifies CASSAPNYNEQFF. This chain uses TRBV5-1 with TRBJ2-1; D not resolved. Trimming took 4 bases from V and 3 from J, leaving 8 bases between them. Germline CDR1 reads SGHRS; CDR2 reads YFSETQ. This CDR3 spans 13 amino acids. The full variable domain, in which reference TRBV5-1 and TRBJ2-1 provide the parts outside the CDR3, is KAGVTQTPRYLIKTRGQQVTLSCSPISGHRSVSWYQQTPGQGLQFLFEYFSETQRNKGNFPGRFSGRQFSNSRSEMNVSTLELGDSALYLCASSAPNYNEQFFGPGTRLTVL.

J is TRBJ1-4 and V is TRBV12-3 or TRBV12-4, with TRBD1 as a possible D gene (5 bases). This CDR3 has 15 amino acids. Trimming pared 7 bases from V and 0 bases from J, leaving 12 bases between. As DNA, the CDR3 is TGTGCCAGCACCCGAGGGGCTGCAACTAATGAAAAACTGTTTTTT. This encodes CASTRGAATNEKLFF.

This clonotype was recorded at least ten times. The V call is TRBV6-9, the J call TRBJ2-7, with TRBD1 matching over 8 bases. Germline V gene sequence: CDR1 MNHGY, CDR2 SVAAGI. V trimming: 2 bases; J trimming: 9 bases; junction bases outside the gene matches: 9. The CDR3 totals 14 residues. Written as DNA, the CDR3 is TGTGCCAGCAGTTATACCAATTCAGGGGGCTCGCAGTACTTC. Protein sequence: CASSYTNSGGSQYF.

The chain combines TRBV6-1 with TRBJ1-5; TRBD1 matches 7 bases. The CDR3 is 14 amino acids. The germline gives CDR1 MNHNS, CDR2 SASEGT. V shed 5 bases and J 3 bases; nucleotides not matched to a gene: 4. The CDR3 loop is CASSLGTDNQPQHF. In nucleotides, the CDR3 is TGTGCCAGCAGTCTGGGGACAGACAATCAGCCCCAGCATTTT.

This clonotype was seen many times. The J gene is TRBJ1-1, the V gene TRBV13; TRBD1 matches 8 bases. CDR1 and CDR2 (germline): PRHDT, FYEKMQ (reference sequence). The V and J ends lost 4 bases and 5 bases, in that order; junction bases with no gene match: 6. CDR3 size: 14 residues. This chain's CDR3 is CASSWTGKGTEAFF. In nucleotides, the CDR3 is TGTGCCAGCAGCTGGACAGGGAAGGGAACTGAAGCTTTCTTT.

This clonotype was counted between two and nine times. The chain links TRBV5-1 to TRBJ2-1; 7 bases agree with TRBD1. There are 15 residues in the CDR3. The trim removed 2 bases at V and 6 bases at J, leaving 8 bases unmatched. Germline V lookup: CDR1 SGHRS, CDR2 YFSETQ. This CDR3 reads CASSLSGDRVNEQFF. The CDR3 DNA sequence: TGCGCCAGCAGCTTATCAGGGGACAGAGTCAATGAGCAGTTCTTC.

CDR3 coding DNA: TGTGCCAGCTCACAGCCCGGGACAGGGACCTTAGAGACCCAGTACTTC. It codes for CASSQPGTGTLETQYF. The chain joins TRBV18 to TRBJ2-5; 9 bases agree with TRBD1. The CDR3 is 16 amino acids. Germline CDR1 reads KGHSH; CDR2 reads LQKENI. V lost 4 bases, J lost 4 bases, and 10 bases stayed unmatched.

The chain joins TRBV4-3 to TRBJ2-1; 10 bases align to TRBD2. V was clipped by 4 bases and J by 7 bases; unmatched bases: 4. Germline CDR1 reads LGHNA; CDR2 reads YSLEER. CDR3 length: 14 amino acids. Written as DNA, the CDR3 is TGCGCCAGCAGCCCCCGGACTAGCGGTAATGAGCAGTTCTTC. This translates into CASSPRTSGNEQFF.